This TCR beta chain was retrieved from a study of blood T cell repertoires in COVID-19. The CDR3 contains 16 residues. V gave up 2 bases and J gave up 8 bases, with 21 bases separating them. The germline V gene encodes CDR1 SEHNR and CDR2 FQNEAQ (reference sequence). Per the original data handling: Amplification of reference gene primers provided the estimated nucleated cell counts. Produced via immunoSEQ multiplex PCR; TCRdb's table is partial and in-frame only. V and J calls and clone size are those listed in that table; D and trimming were worked out from the DNA. The sample records fewer than 200,000 clones, more than 80% being singletons.

The TCR comes from a woman at least 80 years old with COVID-19, enrolled during active disease. The rearrangement joins TRBV7-9 to TRBJ1-2; D is uncertain. Sequenced input: peripheral blood. The CDR3 nucleotides read TGTGCCAGCAGCTTATATGGGAGTTTACTCGCGGGAGGCTACACCTTC. Its translation: CASSLYGSLLAGGYTF.